A single sample is the source of the 22 T cell receptor beta chains below, sequenced in a study of T cell responses to AZD1222 COVID-19 vaccine. Measured with immunoSEQ multiplex PCR; TCRdb has only the in-frame clones, and not every one. The repertoire has 120,000 to 150,000 clones, roughly 90% of them found once; the top ten carry 2.5% to 3.5%. This sample comprised peripheral blood, obtained on day 0 of AZD1222 vaccination. These receptor sequences come from an adult in good health.

The chain is built from TRBV27 and TRBJ1-5; the match to TRBD1 covers 9 bases. J lost 1 base, V lost 6 bases, and 10 bases had no gene match. Germline V CDR1 and CDR2: MNHEY, SMNVEV (reference sequence). CDR3 length: 17 amino acids. The CDR3 loop is CASRAQGAGGSNQPQHF. CDR3 DNA: TGTGCCAGCAGAGCACAGGGGGCCGGTGGAAGCAATCAGCCCCAGCATTTT.

This chain joins TRBV27 and TRBJ2-1, with D possibly being TRBD2 (5 bases). The V and J ends lost 6 bases and 4 bases respectively, with 10 bases between them. This CDR3 has 13 residues. The germline V gene encodes CDR1 MNHEY and CDR2 SMNVEV (reference sequence). The CDR3 DNA reads TGTGCCAGCAGCACGGGGAGTTACAATGAGCAGTTCTTC. Its translation is CASSTGSYNEQFF.

The rearrangement joins TRBV5-1 to TRBJ2-7; 7 positions agree with TRBD1. The CDR3 loop spans 14 amino acids. The germline V gene encodes CDR1 SGHRS and CDR2 YFSETQ. With V trimmed by 2 bases and J by 5 bases, 7 bases remained unmatched. The CDR3 DNA follows: TGCGCCAGCAGCTTCTACAGGGGCAGGCACGAGCAGTACTTC. This gives the protein CASSFYRGRHEQYF.

This sequence joins TRBV24-1 and TRBJ2-3; D remains unclear. V was clipped by 7 bases and J by 0 bases, with 7 bases between them. CDR1 and CDR2 (germline): KGHDR, SFDVKD. This CDR3 is 13 amino acids long. Here the CDR3 reads CATRSPSTDTQYF. The DNA for the CDR3 is TGTGCCACCAGGTCCCCCAGCACAGATACGCAGTATTTT.

The genes are TRBV6-1 and TRBJ2-2, with TRBD1 matching 8 bases. This CDR3 is built from 15 residues. From germline, CDR1 is MNHNS and CDR2 SASEGT. With V trimmed by 1 base and J by 5 bases, 3 bases remained unmatched. The CDR3 DNA reads TGTGCCAGCAGTGAAGGGGGGACAGGTACCGGGGAGCTGTTTTTT. It encodes CASSEGGTGTGELFF.

The rearrangement joins TRBV6-5 to TRBJ2-6; 9 nucleotides match TRBD1. The CDR3 length is 15 residues. Germline loops: CDR1 MNHEY, CDR2 SVGAGI. The trim removed 4 bases at V and 11 bases at J, leaving 9 bases unmatched. CDR3: CASSSPGQGAHVLTF. CDR3 coding DNA: TGTGCCAGCAGTTCGCCGGGACAGGGTGCTCACGTCCTGACTTTC.

J is TRBJ2-1 and V is TRBV5-4, with 7 bases aligning to TRBD2. CDR3 length equals 18 residues. CDR1 is SGHNT, CDR2 YYREEE, per germline (reference sequence). The V segment lost 0 bases and the J segment 4 bases; nucleotides outside the gene matches: 13. The DNA of the CDR3 is TGTGCCAGCAGCTTGGGGAGAGCATACGGGACTACATACAATGAGCAGTTCTTC. Its translation is CASSLGRAYGTTYNEQFF.

The chain employs TRBV6-1 and TRBJ2-6, with no clear D. Germline CDR1 reads MNHNS; CDR2 reads SASEGT. The CDR3 spans 14 residues. Trimming shortened V by 3 bases and J by 8 bases, and 11 bases separated the two germline ends. CDR3 region: CASSDGRASNVLTF. The CDR3 DNA follows: TGTGCCAGCAGTGATGGACGGGCCTCCAACGTCCTGACTTTC.

The V and J genes are TRBV18 and TRBJ1-5; a weak D match, TRBD1 (5 bases). This CDR3 is built from 14 residues. The germline V gene encodes CDR1 KGHSH and CDR2 LQKENI. V was trimmed by 4 bases and J by 1 base, leaving 8 bases between them. The CDR3 bases are TGTGCCAGCTCACAGGGGTTCAGCAATCAGCCCCAGCATTTT. Translating gives CASSQGFSNQPQHF.

This clone has a single count. The chain recombines TRBV6-2 or TRBV6-3 with TRBJ2-1, with D unresolved. The germline V gene has CDR1 MNHEY and CDR2 SVGEGT. Between the trimmed V and J ends, which lost 2 bases and 7 bases, there was a span of 6 bases. This CDR3 has 12 residues. CDR3 residues: CASSYVGNEQFF. The CDR3 DNA is TGTGCCAGCAGTTACGTGGGGAATGAGCAGTTCTTC.

This clone occurred a few times. The J gene is TRBJ2-1, the V gene TRBV7-6, with 16 bases aligning to TRBD2. Germline V CDR1 and CDR2: SGHVS, FNYEAQ. Germline trimming cut 5 bases from V and 9 bases from J; bases unmatched to any gene: 16. The CDR3 extends over 19 amino acids. As DNA, the CDR3 is TGTGCCAGCAGCCCTGTCCCGGGACTAGCGGGGGGGCCTCTAGGTGAGCAGTTCTTC. It encodes CASSPVPGLAGGPLGEQFF.

This chain links TRBV14 with TRBJ2-3; 8 nucleotides line up with TRBD2. J gave up 4 bases and V 0 bases, and 6 bases lay outside the gene matches. CDR1 and CDR2 (germline): SGHDN, FVKESK. The CDR3 is 16 amino acids. CDR3 nucleotide sequence: TGTGCCAGCAGCCAAGACCTAGCGGGTCCATCAGATACGCAGTATTTT. Translated, it gives CASSQDLAGPSDTQYF.

The chain employs TRBV6-5 and TRBJ1-2, with 7 positions matching TRBD1. J lost 7 bases, V lost 8 bases, and 16 bases had no gene match. The germline V gene has CDR1 MNHEY and CDR2 SVGAGI. The CDR3 runs to 15 residues. CDR3 sequence reads: CASASYLTGEVGYTF. The CDR3 region has the DNA TGTGCCAGCGCCTCTTACCTTACAGGGGAGGTTGGCTACACCTTC.

CDR3 bases: TGTGCCAGCAGGCGGACAGGGGCGCTTGATCAGCCCCAGCATTTT. Its translation: CASRRTGALDQPQHF. The chain joins TRBV6-5 to TRBJ1-5; 9 nucleotides align to TRBD1. The V and J ends lost 6 bases and 5 bases, in that order; junction bases with no gene match: 8. There are 15 residues in the CDR3. In germline, CDR1 is MNHEY, CDR2 SVGAGI.

The V and J genes are TRBV9 and TRBJ2-3; 9 nucleotides match TRBD1. Trimming took 3 bases from V and 2 from J; bases not matched to a gene: 13. Germline CDR1 reads SGDLS; CDR2 reads YYNGEE. This CDR3 has 18 residues. The CDR3 DNA reads TGTGCCAGCAGCGAGGAGGGGGGGACAGGGACCATCACAGATACGCAGTATTTT. Translation: CASSEEGGTGTITDTQYF.

The chain is built from TRBV11-2 and TRBJ2-5; TRBD1 aligns across 8 bases. Unmatched junction bases numbered 6, after V lost 1 base and J lost 5 bases. CDR3 length equals 15 residues. The germline V gene encodes CDR1 SGHAT and CDR2 FQNNGV. The CDR3 spells CASSLGGRGLETQYF. CDR3 sequence (DNA): TGTGCCAGCAGCTTAGGAGGCAGGGGGCTGGAGACCCAGTACTTC.

The rearrangement links TRBV28 to TRBJ2-1, with TRBD2 matching 8 bases. Germline V gene data show CDR1 as MDHEN and CDR2 as SYDVKM. Unmatched junction bases numbered 7, after V lost 2 bases and J lost 1 base. The CDR3 is 17 amino acids. CDR3 protein: CASSLLDGRGSYNEQFF. Written as DNA, the CDR3 is TGTGCCAGCAGTTTACTCGACGGGAGGGGTTCCTACAATGAGCAGTTCTTC.

This clone was seen just once. The rearrangement links TRBV4-1 to TRBJ1-1; 7 bases match TRBD1. J lost 8 bases, V lost 1 base, and 10 bases had no gene match. Germline values: CDR1 MGHRA, CDR2 YSYEKL. This CDR3 has 15 amino acids. CDR3 coding DNA: TGCGCCAGCAGCCAAGTCGGCCTTGGGACAGCCGAAGCTTTCTTT. Protein product: CASSQVGLGTAEAFF.

This chain joins TRBV7-8 and TRBJ1-4; 7 nucleotides agree with TRBD1. CDR1 and CDR2 from the germline V gene are SGHVS and FQNEAQ. The CDR3 spans 14 residues. Trimming cost V 4 bases and J 8 bases; bases outside gene matches: 7. This CDR3 is CASSSTGLREKLFF. CDR3 DNA: TGTGCCAGCAGCTCGACAGGGTTGCGGGAAAAACTGTTTTTT.

This clone was picked up one time. This chain uses TRBV5-1 with TRBJ1-3, with D possibly matching TRBD1 (5 bases). CDR3 length equals 16 residues. The V end lost 2 bases, the J end lost 0 bases, and 12 bases lay between the germline ends. Germline-derived CDR1 and CDR2 are SGHRS and YFSETQ. The CDR3: CASSLPRGNSGNTIYF. Written as DNA, the CDR3 is TGCGCCAGCAGCTTACCCCGGGGGAACTCTGGAAACACCATATATTTT.

The chain is built from TRBV6-5 and TRBJ2-7, with 10 bases lining up with TRBD1. This CDR3 region has 14 residues. CDR1 and CDR2 from the germline V gene are MNHEY and SVGAGI. V trimming: 7 bases; J trimming: 4 bases; junction bases outside the gene matches: 7. In DNA, the CDR3 is TGTGCCAGCATCAGAGGGGACAGGGGATACGAGCAGTACTTC. Its protein product is CASIRGDRGYEQYF.

The V gene is TRBV4-1, the J gene TRBJ2-7; D gene uncertain. The CDR3 loop spans 13 amino acids. Trimming took off 4 bases at V and 5 bases at J, with 12 bases between the two ends. Germline-derived CDR1 and CDR2 are MGHRA and YSYEKL. The CDR3 loop is CASSPWPWDEQYF. The CDR3 DNA reads TGCGCCAGCAGCCCCTGGCCCTGGGACGAGCAGTACTTC.